These T cell receptor beta chains were read from a single sample in a study of patients and donors after allogeneic stem cell transplantation. One entry per CDR3 protein, called by TCRdb with MiXCR from the RT-PCR reads. Of approximately 430,000 distinct CDR3 sequences listed, roughly 16% are singletons. Input material: blood, either unsorted or a sorted T cell fraction (not recorded which). These receptors were collected from a human donor who was either an allogeneic HSCT recipient or a stem cell or donor lymphocyte infusion donor (not recorded which). It is not recorded whose cells these are; they may come from a transplant donor. CDR3s leave out the opening cysteine and the closing phenylalanine or tryptophan.

j_call v_call cdr3_aa
TRBJ2-1 TRBV12-3/TRBV12-4 ASRPLAGGPDEQF
TRBJ1-2 TRBV29-1 SVARAANYGYT
TRBJ2-3 TRBV5-6 ASSFNSADTQY
TRBJ2-7 TRBV27 ASTISRAHYEQY
TRBJ1-1 TRBV20-1 SARFRVAEAF
TRBJ2-1 TRBV7-9 ASSFGVNSYNEQF
TRBJ2-3 TRBV12-3/TRBV12-4 ASSLIFDGGTDTQY
TRBJ1-1 TRBV2 ASSERPMNTEAF
TRBJ2-7 TRBV5-1 ASSRAVSIYEQY
TRBJ1-1 TRBV7-8 ASSDGTFPNTEAF
TRBJ1-2 TRBV5-1 ASSLATGGDTGYT
TRBJ2-3 TRBV5-1 ASWQGSSTDTQY
TRBJ2-3 TRBV19 ASNSIRGYADTQY
TRBJ2-1 TRBV7-2 ASSPRASGAYNEQF
TRBJ1-4 TRBV5-1 ASSSGLSSEKLF
TRBJ1-1 TRBV11-2 ASSLDIGFTEAF
TRBJ1-1 TRBV20-1 SARRASARGAEAF
TRBJ2-5 TRBV2 ASSRDGQETQY
TRBJ1-1 TRBV25-1 ASTRGGGNTEAF
TRBJ1-5 TRBV27 ASGSSNQPQH
TRBJ2-5 TRBV27 ASSCNRVEETQY
TRBJ2-3 TRBV5-1 ANTLWGTDTQY
TRBJ1-6 TRBV19 ASGAGGLNSPLH
TRBJ1-3 TRBV9 ASSVAGSPGNTIY
TRBJ1-4 TRBV5-1 ASSVDYPHEKLF
TRBJ2-1 TRBV6-2/TRBV6-3 ASKERDEQF
TRBJ1-4 TRBV4-1 ASRRTGGNEKLF
TRBJ2-1 TRBV4-1 ASSYPGGDLRDEQF
TRBJ1-6 TRBV5-1 ASSFQKGRNSPLH
TRBJ1-1 TRBV4-3 ASSQNRAMNTEAF
TRBJ1-5 TRBV5-1 ASSLGARSNQPQH
TRBJ1-1 TRBV27 ASSLRAGAATEAF
TRBJ1-2 TRBV5-1 ASRRGSYGYT
TRBJ2-3 TRBV20-1 SATHRGQSTDTQY
TRBJ2-7 TRBV20-1 SAYSGRPSNEQY
TRBJ2-1 TRBV4-2 ASSQDVLAGDSDEQF
TRBJ2-2 TRBV12-3/TRBV12-4 ASSSEGPGRMVGELF
TRBJ2-7 TRBV20-1 SARTMGVEQY
TRBJ2-2 TRBV29-1 GVRVTNTGELF
TRBJ2-7 TRBV6-1 ASQRGPGSEQY
TRBJ2-3 TRBV7-6 ASSSQGPDTQY
TRBJ2-7 TRBV12-3/TRBV12-4 ASSPRAGVLYEQY
TRBJ2-7 TRBV4-1 ASSQAFGSYEQY
TRBJ1-2 TRBV7-3 ASSLWRGLVYGYT
TRBJ1-1 TRBV11-1 ASSLVPGLRAKNTEAF
TRBJ1-1 TRBV24-1 ATSEGGRTEAF
TRBJ2-7 TRBV15 ATSRDLRTRLEQY
TRBJ2-1 TRBV7-2 ASSFSGRYNEQF
TRBJ2-2 TRBV7-8 ASSSSTANTGELF
TRBJ1-5 TRBV7-2 ASSQGTLSNQPQH
TRBJ1-3 TRBV7-9 ASRRPGQGSSGNTIY
TRBJ1-6 TRBV20-1 SATRTGGAGNSPLH
TRBJ1-2 TRBV20-1 SARERGGGYT
TRBJ1-2 TRBV5-5 ASSLDWIGYT
TRBJ2-3 TRBV7-2 ASSLGPWGASTDTQY